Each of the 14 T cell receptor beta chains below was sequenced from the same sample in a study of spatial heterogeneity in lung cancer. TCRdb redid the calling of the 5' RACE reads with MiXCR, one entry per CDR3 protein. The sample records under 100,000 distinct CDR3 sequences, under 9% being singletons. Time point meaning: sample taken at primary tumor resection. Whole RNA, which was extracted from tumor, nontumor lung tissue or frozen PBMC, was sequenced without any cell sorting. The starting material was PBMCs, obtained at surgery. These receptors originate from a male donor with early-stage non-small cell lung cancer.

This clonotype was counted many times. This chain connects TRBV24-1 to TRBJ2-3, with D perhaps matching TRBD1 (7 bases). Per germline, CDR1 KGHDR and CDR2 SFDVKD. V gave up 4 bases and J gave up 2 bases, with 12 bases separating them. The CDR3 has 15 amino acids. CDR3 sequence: CATSDRQGLTDTQYF. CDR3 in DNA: TGTGCCACCAGTGACAGACAGGGACTCACAGATACGCAGTATTTT.

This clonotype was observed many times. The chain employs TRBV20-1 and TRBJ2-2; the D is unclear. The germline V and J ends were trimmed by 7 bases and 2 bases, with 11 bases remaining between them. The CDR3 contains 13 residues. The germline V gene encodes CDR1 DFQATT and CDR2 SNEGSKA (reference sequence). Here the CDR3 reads CSGSHTNTGELFF. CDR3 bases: TGCAGTGGCTCCCACACTAACACCGGGGAGCTGTTTTTT.

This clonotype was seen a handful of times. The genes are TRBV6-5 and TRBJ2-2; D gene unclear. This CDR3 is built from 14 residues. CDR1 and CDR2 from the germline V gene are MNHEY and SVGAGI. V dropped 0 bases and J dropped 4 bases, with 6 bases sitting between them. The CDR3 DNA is TGTGCCAGCAGTTACTCAAGGAGCACCGGGGAGCTGTTTTTT. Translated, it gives CASSYSRSTGELFF.

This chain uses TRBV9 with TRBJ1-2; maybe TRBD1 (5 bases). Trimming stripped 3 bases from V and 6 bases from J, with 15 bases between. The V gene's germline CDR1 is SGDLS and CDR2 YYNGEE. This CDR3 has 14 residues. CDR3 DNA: TGTGCCAGCAGCGGTACGAGGGGAAAAAATGGCTACACCTTC. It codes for CASSGTRGKNGYTF.

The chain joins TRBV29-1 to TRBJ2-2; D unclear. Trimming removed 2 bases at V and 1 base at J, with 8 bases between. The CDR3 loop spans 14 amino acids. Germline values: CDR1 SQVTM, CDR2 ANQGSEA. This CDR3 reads CSVEKTGNTGELFF. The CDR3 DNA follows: TGCAGCGTTGAAAAGACTGGGAACACCGGGGAGCTGTTTTTT.

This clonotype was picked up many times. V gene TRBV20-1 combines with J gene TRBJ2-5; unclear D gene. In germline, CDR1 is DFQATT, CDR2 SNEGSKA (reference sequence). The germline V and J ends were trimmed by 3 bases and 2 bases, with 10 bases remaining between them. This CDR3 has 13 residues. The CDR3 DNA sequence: TGCAGTGCTAGCGACATCACGCAAGAGACCCAGTACTTC. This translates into CSASDITQETQYF.

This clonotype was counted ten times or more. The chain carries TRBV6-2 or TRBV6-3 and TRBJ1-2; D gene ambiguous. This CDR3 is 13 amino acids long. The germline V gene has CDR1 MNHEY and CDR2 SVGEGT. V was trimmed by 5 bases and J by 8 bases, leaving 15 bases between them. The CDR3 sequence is CASSQDGILGYTF. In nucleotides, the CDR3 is TGTGCCAGCAGTCAAGACGGGATTTTGGGCTACACCTTC.

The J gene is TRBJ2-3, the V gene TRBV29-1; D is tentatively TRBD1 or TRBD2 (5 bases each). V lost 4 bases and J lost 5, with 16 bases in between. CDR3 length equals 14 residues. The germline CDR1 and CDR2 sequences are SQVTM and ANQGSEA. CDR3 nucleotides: TGCAGCGTTGGGGGACCGAGGGTTGGAGATACGCAGTATTTT. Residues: CSVGGPRVGDTQYF.

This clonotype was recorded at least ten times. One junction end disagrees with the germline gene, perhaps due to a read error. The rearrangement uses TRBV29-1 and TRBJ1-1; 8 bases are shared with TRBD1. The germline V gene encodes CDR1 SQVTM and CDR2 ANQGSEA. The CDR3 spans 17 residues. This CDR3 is CSVGGSTQGAPNAEAFF. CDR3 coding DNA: TGCAGCGTTGGAGGTTCCACCCAGGGGGCGCCGAACGCTGAAGCTTTCTTT.

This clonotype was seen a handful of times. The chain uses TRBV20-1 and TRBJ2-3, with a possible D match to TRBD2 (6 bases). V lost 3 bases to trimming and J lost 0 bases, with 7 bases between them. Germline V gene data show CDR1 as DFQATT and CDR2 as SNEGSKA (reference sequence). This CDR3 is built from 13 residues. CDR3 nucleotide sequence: TGCAGTGCTAGGGGGACTAGCACAGATACGCAGTATTTT. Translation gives CSARGTSTDTQYF.

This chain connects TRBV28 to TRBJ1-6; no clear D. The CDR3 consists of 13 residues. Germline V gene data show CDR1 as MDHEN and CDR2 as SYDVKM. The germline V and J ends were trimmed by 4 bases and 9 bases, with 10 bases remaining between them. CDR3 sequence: CASSSYDPSPLHF. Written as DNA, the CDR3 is TGTGCCAGCAGTTCTTATGATCCTTCACCCCTCCACTTT.

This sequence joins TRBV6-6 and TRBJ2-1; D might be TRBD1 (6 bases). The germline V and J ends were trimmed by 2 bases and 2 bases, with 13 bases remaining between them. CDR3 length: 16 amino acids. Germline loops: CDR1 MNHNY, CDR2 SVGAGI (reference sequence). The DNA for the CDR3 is TGTGCCAGCAGTTACGGGGGCGGAACAACCTACAATGAGCAGTTCTTC. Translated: CASSYGGGTTYNEQFF.

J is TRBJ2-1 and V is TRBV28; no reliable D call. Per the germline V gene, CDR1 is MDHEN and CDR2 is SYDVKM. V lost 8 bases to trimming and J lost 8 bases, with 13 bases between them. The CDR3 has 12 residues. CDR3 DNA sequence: TGTGCCAGCGGCCGCAGCACCGATGAGCAGTTCTTC. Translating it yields CASGRSTDEQFF. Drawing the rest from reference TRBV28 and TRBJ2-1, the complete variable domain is DVKVTQSSRYLVKRTGEKVFLECVQDMDHENMFWYRQDPGLGLRLIYFSYDVKMKEKGDIPEGYSVSREKKERFSLILESASTNQTSMYLCASGRSTDEQFFGPGTRLTVL.

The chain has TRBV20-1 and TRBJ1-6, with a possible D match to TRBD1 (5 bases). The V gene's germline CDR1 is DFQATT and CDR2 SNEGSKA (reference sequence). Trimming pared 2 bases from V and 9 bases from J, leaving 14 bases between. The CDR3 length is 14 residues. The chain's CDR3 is CSARNTGGLSPLHF. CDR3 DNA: TGCAGTGCTAGAAACACAGGAGGCCTTTCACCCCTCCACTTT.